This T cell receptor (beta chain) was documented in a study of T cell repertoires in cytomegalovirus infection. Study as a whole: TCR beta signatures that were public indicated CMV infection and matching HLA type.

CDR1 and CDR2 (germline): SGHTA, FQGTGA. This CDR3 spans 15 amino acids. V was cut by 4 bases and J by 6 bases, with 19 bases left in between. TCRdb reprocessed the reads with MiXCR, giving one entry per CDR3 protein. The sample includes approximately 500,000 distinct CDR3 sequences, about 11% of them seen just once. This clonotype was counted many times. The chain combines TRBV7-3 with TRBJ2-7; D is possibly TRBD2 (6 bases). This TCR was recovered from a human donor in good health (CMV status not recorded). Some clones in this sample may be carry-over from other donors' samples. The sample comprised PBMCs. The CDR3 DNA follows: TGTGCCAGCAGCTCCTCGGGCGGAGGGACGGGCGAGCAGTACTTC. Translation: CASSSSGGGTGEQYF. Full variable domain (rest looked up from reference TRBV7-3 and TRBJ2-7): GAGVSQTPSNKVTEKGKYVELRCDPISGHTALYWYRQSLGQGPEFLIYFQGTGAADDSGLPNDRFFAVRPEGSVSTLKIQRTERGDSAVYLCASSSSGGGTGEQYFGPGTRLTVT.